The 25 T cell receptor beta chains given below trace back to one sample, sequenced in a study of blood T cell repertoires in COVID-19. Generated by immunoSEQ multiplex PCR, the TCRdb table keeps only in-frame clones and is missing some. The data show under 100,000 clones, with 87% seen just once and about 16% held by the top ten. The sample consisted of peripheral blood. The receptors shown here come from a male donor with acute or convalescent COVID-19.

The DNA for the CDR3 is TGTGCCAGCAGCAAGGACAGGGCGAGCTCCTATAATTCACCCCTCCACTTT. Protein product: CASSKDRASSYNSPLHF. This chain joins TRBV11-2 and TRBJ1-6; 8 positions agree with TRBD1. V gave up 5 bases and J gave up 0 bases; unmatched junction bases: 6. The germline gives CDR1 SGHAT, CDR2 FQNNGV. The CDR3 extends over 17 amino acids.

V usage is TRBV2 and J usage is TRBJ1-4; the D is unclear. The CDR3 covers 14 residues. V was shortened by 2 bases and J by 0 bases, with 4 bases between the two germline ends. Germline loops: CDR1 SNHLY, CDR2 FYNNEI. The CDR3 protein is CASSELTTNEKLFF. DNA of the CDR3: TGTGCCAGCAGTGAATTAACAACTAATGAAAAACTGTTTTTT.

The V and J genes are TRBV10-3 and TRBJ2-7, with 11 positions matching TRBD1. Germline trimming cut 8 bases from V and 7 bases from J; bases unmatched to any gene: 10. This CDR3 has 14 residues. Germline CDR1 reads ENHRY; CDR2 reads SYGVKD. The CDR3 sequence: CAISAGQGAREQYF. CDR3 DNA sequence: TGTGCCATCTCCGCCGGACAGGGGGCAAGGGAGCAGTACTTC.

V is TRBV11-2 and J is TRBJ1-1; D possibly corresponds to TRBD1 (6 bases). CDR1 SGHAT and CDR2 FQNNGV come from the germline V gene. V lost 4 bases to trimming and J lost 1 base, with 7 bases between them. The CDR3 totals 13 residues. For the CDR3, the DNA is TGTGCCAGCAGCTCACAGGGGAACACTGAAGCTTTCTTT. This sequence encodes CASSSQGNTEAFF.

V is TRBV3-1 (or the pseudogene TRBV3-2) and J is TRBJ2-2; TRBD1 might be the D (7 bases). The CDR3 is made up of 15 amino acids. The ends were cut back, 1 base at V and 6 bases at J, with 12 bases in the middle. Germline CDR1 and CDR2: LGHDT and YNNKEL (reference sequence). In nucleotides, the CDR3 is TGTGCCAGCAGCCAAGTGACAGGGAGGTCCGGGGAGCTGTTTTTT. Encoded protein: CASSQVTGRSGELFF.

This chain links TRBV6-1 with TRBJ1-1; no clear D gene. The germline gives CDR1 MNHNS, CDR2 SASEGT. The CDR3 has 12 amino acids. Trimming left V 3 bases short and J 5 bases short, with 7 bases between. The CDR3 coding sequence is TGTGCCAGCAGTGACGGGGTAACTGAAGCTTTCTTT. Amino acid sequence: CASSDGVTEAFF.

This chain links TRBV6-6 with TRBJ2-7; possible D gene TRBD2, 6 bases. CDR1 and CDR2 from the germline V gene are MNHNY and SVGAGI (reference sequence). The CDR3 covers 13 residues. V was pared by 6 bases and J by 2 bases, with 11 bases between. Here the CDR3 reads CASSPPGAYEQYF. DNA for the CDR3: TGTGCCAGCAGCCCTCCGGGGGCCTACGAGCAGTACTTC.

The J gene is TRBJ2-1, the V gene TRBV3-1 (or the pseudogene TRBV3-2), with 9 bases matching TRBD2. There are 15 residues in the CDR3. J lost 4 bases, V lost 3 bases, and 4 bases had no gene match. Germline CDR1 is LGHDT and CDR2 is YNNKEL (reference sequence). CDR3 DNA sequence: TGTGCCAGCAGCCAGCGGGGGGGGGTTTACAATGAGCAGTTCTTC. It codes for CASSQRGGVYNEQFF.

J is TRBJ1-1 and V is TRBV19, with 11 bases aligning to TRBD1. Germline loops: CDR1 LNHDA, CDR2 SQIVND (reference sequence). The CDR3 totals 17 residues. V trimming: 5 bases; J trimming: 5 bases; junction bases outside the gene matches: 13. The CDR3 nucleotides read TGTGCCAGTAGTCGGACGGGACAGGGGGGTTTGGAGACTGAAGCTTTCTTT. Protein sequence: CASSRTGQGGLETEAFF.

The rearrangement uses TRBV7-2 and TRBJ1-1, with unresolved D. CDR1 SGHTA and CDR2 FQGNSA come from the germline V gene. V lost 0 bases and J 4 bases, leaving 6 bases between the germline ends. This CDR3 region has 13 residues. CDR3 DNA: TGTGCCAGCAGCTTAGCCGGGTTCACTGAAGCTTTCTTT. As protein: CASSLAGFTEAFF.

J is TRBJ1-1 and V is TRBV18, with 8 bases identical to TRBD1. J gave up 3 bases and V 0 bases, and 6 bases lay outside the gene matches. This CDR3 has 16 amino acids. CDR1 is KGHSH, CDR2 LQKENI, per germline. The CDR3 DNA reads TGTGCCAGCTCACCACCTACTGCACAGGGGGACACTGAAGCTTTCTTT. It specifies CASSPPTAQGDTEAFF.

This rearrangement joins TRBV7-2 to TRBJ2-5; D not certain. The length of the CDR3 is 13 residues. V was pared by 5 bases and J by 5 bases, with 12 bases between. From germline, CDR1 is SGHTA and CDR2 FQGNSA. The CDR3 here is CASSTPLRETQYF. The CDR3 DNA reads as TGTGCCAGCAGCACTCCGCTCCGGGAGACCCAGTACTTC.

This clone was found a few times. This chain connects TRBV3-1 (or the pseudogene TRBV3-2) to TRBJ2-7; D may be TRBD2 (6 bases). The germline V gene encodes CDR1 LGHDT and CDR2 YNNKEL (reference sequence). This CDR3 spans 19 amino acids. With 2 bases removed from V and 3 bases from J, the gap between germline ends came to 26 bases. The CDR3 DNA is TGTGCCAGCAGCCAAATTAGTCCCCTCTCCTCGGGGGACCGCTACGAGCAGTACTTC. Translation gives CASSQISPLSSGDRYEQYF.

The J gene is TRBJ2-5, the V gene TRBV7-2, with 9 nucleotides matching TRBD1. V dropped 7 bases and J dropped 5; count of bases not matched to a gene: 5. Germline V gives CDR1 SGHTA, CDR2 FQGNSA. This CDR3 has 13 residues. The CDR3 reads CASTQDRGETQYF. DNA for the CDR3: TGTGCCAGCACCCAAGACAGGGGGGAGACCCAGTACTTC.

CDR3: CASSPGRGAQNYGYTF. CDR3 bases: TGTGCCAGCAGCCCCGGGCGGGGGGCGCAGAACTATGGCTACACCTTC. This chain links TRBV5-6 with TRBJ1-2; TRBD1 is a possible D gene (6 bases). The CDR3 has 16 amino acids. V gave up 4 bases and J gave up 2 bases, with 18 bases separating them. Germline V gene data show CDR1 as SGHDT and CDR2 as YYEEEE. The full variable domain, in which reference TRBV5-6 and TRBJ1-2 provide the parts outside the CDR3, is DAGVTQSPTHLIKTRGQQVTLRCSPKSGHDTVSWYQQALGQGPQFIFQYYEEEERQRGNFPDRFSGHQFPNYSSELNVNALLLGDSALYLCASSPGRGAQNYGYTFGSGTRLTVV.

The chain uses TRBV3-1 (or the pseudogene TRBV3-2) and TRBJ1-4; the D is unclear. In germline, CDR1 is LGHDT, CDR2 YNNKEL (reference sequence). V gave up 4 bases and J gave up 8 bases, with 11 bases separating them. This CDR3 has 13 amino acids. CDR3 region: CASSPGSGEKLFF. The CDR3 DNA follows: TGTGCCAGCAGCCCTGGGTCGGGAGAAAAACTGTTTTTT.

This chain connects TRBV30 to TRBJ1-2, with D possibly TRBD1 on 5 matching bases. The CDR3 consists of 13 residues. Trimming took off 2 bases at V and 7 bases at J, with 14 bases between the two ends. The germline V gene encodes CDR1 GTSNPN and CDR2 SVGIG (reference sequence). CDR3 sequence: CAWSKQGIGGYTF. In nucleotides, the CDR3 is TGTGCCTGGAGTAAGCAGGGAATCGGTGGCTACACCTTC. Full variable domain (missing parts from reference TRBV30 and TRBJ1-2): SQTIHQWPATLVQPVGSPLSLECTVEGTSNPNLYWYRQAAGRGLQLLFYSVGIGQISSEVPQNLSASRPQDRQFILSSKKLLLSDSGFYLCAWSKQGIGGYTFGSGTRLTVV.

The J gene is TRBJ2-2, the V gene TRBV29-1; the match to TRBD1 covers 9 bases. J lost 5 bases, V lost 5 bases, and 3 bases had no gene match. Per the germline V gene, CDR1 is SQVTM and CDR2 is ANQGSEA. CDR3 size: 13 residues. The CDR3 region is CSVKTGGTGELFF. In DNA form, the CDR3 reads TGCAGCGTTAAGACAGGGGGAACCGGGGAGCTGTTTTTT.

This clone occurred once. This chain joins TRBV6-1 and TRBJ2-7; 9 nucleotides align to TRBD1. With V trimmed by 0 bases and J by 4 bases, 7 bases remained unmatched. Per germline, CDR1 MNHNS and CDR2 SASEGT. The CDR3 length is 16 residues. CDR3 coding DNA: TGTGCCAGCAGTGAAGCTAACAGGGGGCGTATATACGAGCAGTACTTC. It codes for CASSEANRGRIYEQYF.

The gene calls are TRBV5-1 and TRBJ1-4, with TRBD1 as a possible D gene (6 bases). This CDR3 spans 14 amino acids. Per germline, CDR1 SGHRS and CDR2 YFSETQ. The ends were cut back, 0 bases at V and 10 bases at J, with 13 bases in the middle. The CDR3 spells CASSLEGHSGKLFF. As DNA, the CDR3 is TGCGCCAGCAGCTTGGAGGGACATTCTGGAAAACTGTTTTTT.

The chain links TRBV4-1 to TRBJ2-1, with TRBD2 matching 7 bases. CDR1 and CDR2 from the germline V gene are MGHRA and YSYEKL. The V gene end was trimmed by 6 bases and the J gene end by 7 bases; junction bases not matched to a gene: 12. The CDR3 runs to 15 residues. The DNA of the CDR3 is TGCGCCAGCAGTCCGGGACTAACCTGGGGGAATGAGCAGTTCTTC. Translated, it gives CASSPGLTWGNEQFF.

The chain combines TRBV9 with TRBJ1-6, with 7 bases aligning to TRBD1. This CDR3 is 15 amino acids long. Trimming removed 0 bases from V and 8 bases from J; junction bases left unmatched: 5. Germline assignment: CDR1 SGDLS and CDR2 YYNGEE. The CDR3 protein is CASSVAGRGDSPLHF. The CDR3 DNA is TGTGCCAGCAGCGTAGCGGGCAGGGGGGATTCACCCCTCCACTTT.

The rearrangement uses TRBV11-2 and TRBJ2-1, with 7 bases lining up with TRBD1. V lost 4 bases, J lost 12 bases, and 12 bases stayed unmatched. CDR3 length equals 14 residues. The germline V gene encodes CDR1 SGHAT and CDR2 FQNNGV. CDR3 region: CASSSDRFNYAQFF. As DNA, the CDR3 is TGTGCCAGCAGCTCGGACAGGTTTAACTATGCGCAGTTCTTC.

V and J are TRBV27 and TRBJ2-7; D is perhaps TRBD1 (7 bases). Trimming left V 3 bases short and J 4 bases short, with 13 bases between. CDR3 length: 14 amino acids. Germline lookup yields CDR1 MNHEY and CDR2 SMNVEV (reference sequence). CDR3 sequence (DNA): TGTGCCAGCAGTTTTGTGGCAGGGGGGTACGAGCAGTACTTC. It translates to CASSFVAGGYEQYF.

The J gene is TRBJ1-2, the V gene TRBV29-1; unclear D gene. Per germline, CDR1 SQVTM and CDR2 ANQGSEA. This CDR3 has 14 amino acids. V lost 6 bases and J 2 bases, leaving 16 bases between the germline ends. Here the CDR3 DNA reads TGCAGCGTCCCCCCAGAGGGTTCCAACTATGGCTACACCTTC. Encoded protein: CSVPPEGSNYGYTF.